This entry features one T cell receptor beta chain sequence. Its cognate antigen is unknown. Employing constant-segment primers, 5'RACE generated TCR alpha and TCR beta cDNA libraries bearing sample barcodes and UMIs. TCRdb re-analysed the 5' RACE reads in MiXCR, keeping a single row per CDR3 protein. The table lists 500,000 to 650,000 distinct CDR3 sequences, 20% to 25% of them singletons, with approximately 8% in the top ten. The CDR3 is 14 amino acids. J gave up 6 bases and V 4 bases, and 4 bases lay outside the gene matches. The V gene's germline CDR1 is SGHRS and CDR2 YFSETQ. The data stem from a study of T-cell memory formation after mild COVID-19. Whole-study context: TCR clusters showed largely donor specificity. Study-wide results and limits: CD4+ contracting clones lay mainly in CM and EM, CD8+ ones in EMRA.

What was sequenced was PBMCs or a T cell subset sorted from them (not recorded which). This clonotype was sampled from an adult woman who had mild COVID-19 (a few samples of this study predate the infection). Cell type and time point are not known. The V and J genes are TRBV5-1 and TRBJ2-2; 9 bases align to TRBD1. CDR3 sequence: CASSPRQGAGELFF. The CDR3 DNA reads TGCGCCAGCAGCCCTAGACAGGGGGCCGGGGAGCTGTTTTTT.